This T cell receptor beta chain was obtained from a study of human CD8 memory T cell subsets. General study points: When compared with each other, stem-like memory and precursor exhausted T cell repertoires showed minimal overlap.

This clonotype registers medium-sized by frequency. Its antigen is not identified. Germline V gives CDR1 SGHVS, CDR2 FQNEAQ. This CDR3 has 14 amino acids. Generation of TCR beta libraries used UMI-labeled 5' RACE. TCRdb re-called the 5' RACE reads and shows each CDR3 protein once, DNA omitted. Its table lists 6,000 to 9,000 distinct CDR3 sequences. From buffy coats of healthy donors, the PBMC were obtained. The gene calls are TRBV7-8 and TRBJ1-2; TCRdb's D call, TRBD1, is unchecked because there is no DNA. The clonotype was recovered from a human donor in good health. Sequencing was performed on CD8+ T cells from PBMCs. The chain's CDR3 is CASSLRGTNYGYTF.